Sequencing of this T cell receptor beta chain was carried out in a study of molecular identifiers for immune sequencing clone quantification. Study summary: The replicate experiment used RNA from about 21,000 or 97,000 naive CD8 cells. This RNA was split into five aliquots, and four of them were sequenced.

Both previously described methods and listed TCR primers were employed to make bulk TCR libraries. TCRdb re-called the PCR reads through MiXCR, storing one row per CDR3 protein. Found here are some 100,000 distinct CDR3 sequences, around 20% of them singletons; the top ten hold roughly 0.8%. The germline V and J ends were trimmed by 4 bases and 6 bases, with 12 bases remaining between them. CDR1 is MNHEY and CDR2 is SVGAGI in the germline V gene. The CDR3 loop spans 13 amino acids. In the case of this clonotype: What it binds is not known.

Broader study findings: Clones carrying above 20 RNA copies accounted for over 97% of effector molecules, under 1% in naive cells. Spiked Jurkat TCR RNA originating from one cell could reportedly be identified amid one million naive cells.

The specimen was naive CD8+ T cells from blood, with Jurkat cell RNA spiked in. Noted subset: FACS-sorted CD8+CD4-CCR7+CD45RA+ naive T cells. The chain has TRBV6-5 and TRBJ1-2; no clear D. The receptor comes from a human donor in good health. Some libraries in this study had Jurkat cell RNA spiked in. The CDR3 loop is CASSLSPGNGYTF. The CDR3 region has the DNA TGTGCCAGCAGTTTATCACCCGGTAATGGCTACACCTTC.